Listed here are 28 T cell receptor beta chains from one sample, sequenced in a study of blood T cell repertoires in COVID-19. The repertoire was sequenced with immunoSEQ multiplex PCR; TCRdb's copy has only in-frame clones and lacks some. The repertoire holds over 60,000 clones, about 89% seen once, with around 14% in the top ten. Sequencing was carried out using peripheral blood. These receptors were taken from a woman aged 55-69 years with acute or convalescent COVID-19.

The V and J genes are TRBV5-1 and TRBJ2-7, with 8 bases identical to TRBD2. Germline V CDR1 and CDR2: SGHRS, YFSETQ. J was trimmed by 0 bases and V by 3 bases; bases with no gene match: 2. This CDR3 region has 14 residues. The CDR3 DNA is TGCGCCAGCAGCTCAACTAGCGGCTCCTACGAGCAGTACTTC. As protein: CASSSTSGSYEQYF.

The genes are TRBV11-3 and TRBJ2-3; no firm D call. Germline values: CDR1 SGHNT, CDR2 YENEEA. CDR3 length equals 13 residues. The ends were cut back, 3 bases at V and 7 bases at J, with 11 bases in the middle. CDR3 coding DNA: TGTGCCAGCAGCTTTACAGAACGGAATACGCAGTATTTT. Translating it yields CASSFTERNTQYF.

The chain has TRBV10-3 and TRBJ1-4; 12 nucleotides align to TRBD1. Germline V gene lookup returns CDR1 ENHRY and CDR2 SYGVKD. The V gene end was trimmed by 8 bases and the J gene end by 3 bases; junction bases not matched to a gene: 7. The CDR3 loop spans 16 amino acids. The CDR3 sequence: CAIGTGGAGSNEKLFF. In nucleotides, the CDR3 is TGTGCCATCGGGACAGGGGGCGCGGGCTCTAATGAAAAACTGTTTTTT.

Here the CDR3 reads CASSPGWPAGTDTQYF. The CDR3, as DNA: TGTGCCAGCAGCCCCGGGTGGCCGGCTGGCACAGATACGCAGTATTTT. This sequence joins TRBV7-3 and TRBJ2-3; no reliable D call. Deletions cut 5 bases from V and 1 base from J, with 16 bases between. Germline-derived CDR1 and CDR2 are SGHTA and FQGTGA. CDR3 length equals 16 residues. The complete variable domain, with remaining parts taken from reference TRBV7-3 and TRBJ2-3, reads GAGVSQTPSNKVTEKGKYVELRCDPISGHTALYWYRQSLGQGPEFLIYFQGTGAADDSGLPNDRFFAVRPEGSVSTLKIQRTERGDSAVYLCASSPGWPAGTDTQYFGPGTRLTVL.

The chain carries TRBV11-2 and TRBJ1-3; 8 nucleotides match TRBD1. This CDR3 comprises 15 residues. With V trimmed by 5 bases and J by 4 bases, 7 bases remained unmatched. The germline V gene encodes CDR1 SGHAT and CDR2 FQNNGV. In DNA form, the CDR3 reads TGTGCCAGCAGCGTCCAGGGGGCGGAAGGAAACACCATATATTTT. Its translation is CASSVQGAEGNTIYF. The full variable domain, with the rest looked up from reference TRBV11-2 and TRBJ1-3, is EAGVAQSPRYKIIEKRQSVAFWCNPISGHATLYWYQQILGQGPKLLIQFQNNGVVDDSQLPKDRFSAERLKGVDSTLKIQPAKLEDSAVYLCASSVQGAEGNTIYFGEGSWLTVV.

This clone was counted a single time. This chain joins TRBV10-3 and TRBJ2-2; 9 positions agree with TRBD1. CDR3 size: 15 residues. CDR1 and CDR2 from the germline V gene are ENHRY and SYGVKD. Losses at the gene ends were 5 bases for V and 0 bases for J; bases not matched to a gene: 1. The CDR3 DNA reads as TGTGCCATCAGTCGGACAGGGGCGAACACCGGGGAGCTGTTTTTT. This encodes CAISRTGANTGELFF.

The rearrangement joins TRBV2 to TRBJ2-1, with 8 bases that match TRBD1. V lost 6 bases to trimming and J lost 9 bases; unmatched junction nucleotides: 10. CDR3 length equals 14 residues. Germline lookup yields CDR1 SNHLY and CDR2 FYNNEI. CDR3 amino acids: CASSVTGGQVEQFF. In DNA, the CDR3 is TGTGCCAGCAGCGTTACAGGGGGGCAGGTTGAGCAGTTCTTC.

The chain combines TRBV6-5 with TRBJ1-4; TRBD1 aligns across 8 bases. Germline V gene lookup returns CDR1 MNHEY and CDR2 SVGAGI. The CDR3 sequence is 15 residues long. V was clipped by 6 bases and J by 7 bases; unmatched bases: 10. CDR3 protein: CASSRARGRGEKLFF. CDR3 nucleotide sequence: TGTGCCAGCAGCCGTGCCAGGGGGCGAGGTGAAAAACTGTTTTTT.

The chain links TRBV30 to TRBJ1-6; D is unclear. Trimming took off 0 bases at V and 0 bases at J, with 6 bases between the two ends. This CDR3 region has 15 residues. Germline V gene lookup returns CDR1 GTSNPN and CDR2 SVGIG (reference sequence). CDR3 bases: TGTGCCTGGAGTGTACGGAGCTCCTATAATTCACCCCTCCACTTT. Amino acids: CAWSVRSSYNSPLHF.

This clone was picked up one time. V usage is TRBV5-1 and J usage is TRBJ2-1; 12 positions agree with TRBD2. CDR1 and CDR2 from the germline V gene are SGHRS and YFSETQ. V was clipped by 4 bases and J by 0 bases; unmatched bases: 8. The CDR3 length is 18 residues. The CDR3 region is CASSPGTSGLSSYNEQFF. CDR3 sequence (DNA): TGCGCCAGCAGCCCCGGGACTAGCGGGCTTAGCTCCTACAATGAGCAGTTCTTC. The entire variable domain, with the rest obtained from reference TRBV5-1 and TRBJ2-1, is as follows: KAGVTQTPRYLIKTRGQQVTLSCSPISGHRSVSWYQQTPGQGLQFLFEYFSETQRNKGNFPGRFSGRQFSNSRSEMNVSTLELGDSALYLCASSPGTSGLSSYNEQFFGPGTRLTVL.

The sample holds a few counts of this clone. CDR3 loop: CASLERGFPETQYF. The CDR3, as DNA: TGTGCCAGCCTCGAGAGAGGGTTTCCAGAGACCCAGTACTTC. The chain links TRBV7-2 to TRBJ2-5, with TRBD2 as a possible D gene (5 bases). Germline V lookup: CDR1 SGHTA, CDR2 FQGNSA. The CDR3 is 14 residues long. Between the trimmed V and J ends, which lost 8 bases and 4 bases, there was a span of 17 bases.

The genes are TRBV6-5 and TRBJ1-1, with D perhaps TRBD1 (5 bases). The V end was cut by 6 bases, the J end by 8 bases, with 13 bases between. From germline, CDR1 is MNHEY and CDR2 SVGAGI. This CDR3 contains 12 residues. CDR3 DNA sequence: TGTGCCAGCAGCGGGGGAGAGGGGGAAGCTTTCTTT. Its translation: CASSGGEGEAFF.

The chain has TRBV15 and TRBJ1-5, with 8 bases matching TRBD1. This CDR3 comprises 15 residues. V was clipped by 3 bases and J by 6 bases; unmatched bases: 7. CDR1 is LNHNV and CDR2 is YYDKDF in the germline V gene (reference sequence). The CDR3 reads CATSRETGASQPQHF. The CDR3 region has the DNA TGTGCCACCAGCAGGGAGACAGGGGCTAGTCAGCCCCAGCATTTT.

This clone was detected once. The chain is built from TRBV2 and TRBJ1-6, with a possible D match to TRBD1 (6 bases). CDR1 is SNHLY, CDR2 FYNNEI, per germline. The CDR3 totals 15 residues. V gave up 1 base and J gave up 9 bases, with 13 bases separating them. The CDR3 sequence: CASSEEGVGFSPLHF. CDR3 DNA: TGTGCCAGCAGTGAAGAGGGGGTAGGATTTTCACCCCTCCACTTT.

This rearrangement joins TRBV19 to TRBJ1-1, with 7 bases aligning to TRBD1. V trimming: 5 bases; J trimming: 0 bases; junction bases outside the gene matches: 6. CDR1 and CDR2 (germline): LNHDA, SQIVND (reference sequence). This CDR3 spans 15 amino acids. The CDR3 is CASSGPGQMNTEAFF. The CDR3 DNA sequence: TGTGCCAGTAGTGGCCCGGGACAGATGAACACTGAAGCTTTCTTT.

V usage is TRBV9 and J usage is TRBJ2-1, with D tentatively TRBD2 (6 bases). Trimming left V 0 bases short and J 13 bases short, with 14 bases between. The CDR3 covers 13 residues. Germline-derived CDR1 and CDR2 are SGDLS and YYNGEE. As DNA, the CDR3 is TGTGCCAGCAGCGTAGCAAGCGGCGGGGAACAGTTCTTC. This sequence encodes CASSVASGGEQFF.

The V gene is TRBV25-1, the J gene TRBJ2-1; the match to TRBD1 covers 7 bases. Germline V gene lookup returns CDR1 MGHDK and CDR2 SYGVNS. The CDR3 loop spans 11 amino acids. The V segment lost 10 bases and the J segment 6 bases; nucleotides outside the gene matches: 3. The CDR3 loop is CATGQVNEQFF. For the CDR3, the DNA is TGTGCCACCGGACAGGTCAATGAGCAGTTCTTC.

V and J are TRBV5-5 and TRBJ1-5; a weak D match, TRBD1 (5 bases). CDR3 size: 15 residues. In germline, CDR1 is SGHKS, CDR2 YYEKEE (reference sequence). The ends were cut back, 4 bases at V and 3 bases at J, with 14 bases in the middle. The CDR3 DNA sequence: TGTGCCAGCAGCCAACACGGGACTGACAATCAGCCCCAGCATTTT. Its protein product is CASSQHGTDNQPQHF.

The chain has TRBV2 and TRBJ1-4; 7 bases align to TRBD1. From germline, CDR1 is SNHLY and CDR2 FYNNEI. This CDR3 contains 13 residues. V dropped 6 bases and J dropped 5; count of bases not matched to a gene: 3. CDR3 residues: CASRLRGNEKLFF. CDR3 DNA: TGTGCCAGCAGACTCAGGGGGAATGAAAAACTGTTTTTT. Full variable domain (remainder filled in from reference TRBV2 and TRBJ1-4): EPEVTQTPSHQVTQMGQEVILRCVPISNHLYFYWYRQILGQKVEFLVSFYNNEISEKSEIFDDQFSVERPDGSNFTLKIRSTKLEDSAMYFCASRLRGNEKLFFGSGTQLSVL.

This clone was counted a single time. The CDR3 DNA reads TGTGCCAGCAGCACCCGACTAGTAGGTGAGCAGTTCTTC. It codes for CASSTRLVGEQFF. The chain employs TRBV9 and TRBJ2-1, with TRBD2 as a possible D gene (6 bases). This CDR3 has 13 residues. Germline-derived CDR1 and CDR2 are SGDLS and YYNGEE. V was trimmed by 4 bases and J by 9 bases, leaving 14 bases between them. Filled out from reference TRBV9 and TRBJ2-1, the complete variable domain reads DSGVTQTPKHLITATGQRVTLRCSPRSGDLSVYWYQQSLDQGLQFLIQYYNGEERAKGNILERFSAQQFPDLHSELNLSSLELGDSALYFCASSTRLVGEQFFGPGTRLTVL.

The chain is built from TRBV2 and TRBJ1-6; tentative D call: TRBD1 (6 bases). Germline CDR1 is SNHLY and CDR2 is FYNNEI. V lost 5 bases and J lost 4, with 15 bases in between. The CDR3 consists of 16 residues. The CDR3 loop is CASSSDSLGYNSPLHF. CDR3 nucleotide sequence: TGTGCCAGCAGTTCGGACAGCCTAGGGTATAATTCACCCCTCCACTTT.

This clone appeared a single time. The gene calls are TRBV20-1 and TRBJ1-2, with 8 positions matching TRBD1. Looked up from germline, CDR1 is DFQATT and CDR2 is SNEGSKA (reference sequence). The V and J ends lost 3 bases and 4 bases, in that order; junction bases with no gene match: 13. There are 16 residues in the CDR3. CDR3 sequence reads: CSASPHRTGRVYGYTF. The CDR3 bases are TGCAGTGCTAGTCCCCACCGGACAGGGAGGGTCTATGGCTACACCTTC.

The CDR3 DNA reads TGTGCCAGCAGCTCGCAGGTTAACACTGAAGCTTTCTTT. Its protein product is CASSSQVNTEAFF. This rearrangement joins TRBV7-6 to TRBJ1-1; D is unresolved. Germline assignment: CDR1 SGHVS and CDR2 FNYEAQ. The CDR3 is 13 residues long. The ends were cut back, 4 bases at V and 2 bases at J, with 8 bases in the middle.

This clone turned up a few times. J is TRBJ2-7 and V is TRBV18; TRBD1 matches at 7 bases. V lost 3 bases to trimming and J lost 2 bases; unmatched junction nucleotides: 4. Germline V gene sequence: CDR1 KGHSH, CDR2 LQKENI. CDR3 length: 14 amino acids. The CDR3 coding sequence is TGTGCCAGCTCACCGACAGGGAATCCCTACGAGCAGTACTTC. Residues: CASSPTGNPYEQYF. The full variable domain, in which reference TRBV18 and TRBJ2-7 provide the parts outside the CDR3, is NAGVMQNPRHLVRRRGQEARLRCSPMKGHSHVYWYRQLPEEGLKFMVYLQKENIIDESGMPKERFSAEFPKEGPSILRIQQVVRGDSAAYFCASSPTGNPYEQYFGPGTRLTVT.

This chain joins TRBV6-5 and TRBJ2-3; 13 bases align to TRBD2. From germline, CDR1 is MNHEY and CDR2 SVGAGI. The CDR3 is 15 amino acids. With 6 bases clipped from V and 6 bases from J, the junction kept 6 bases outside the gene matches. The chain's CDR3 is CASSTSGGARDTQYF. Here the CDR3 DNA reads TGTGCCAGCAGCACTAGCGGGGGGGCCCGGGATACGCAGTATTTT.

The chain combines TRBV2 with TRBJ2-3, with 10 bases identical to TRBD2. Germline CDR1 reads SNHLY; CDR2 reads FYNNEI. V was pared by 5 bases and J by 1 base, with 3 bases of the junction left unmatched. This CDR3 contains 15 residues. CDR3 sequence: CASSLSGGRTDTQYF. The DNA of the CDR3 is TGTGCCAGCAGTCTTAGCGGGGGGCGCACAGATACGCAGTATTTT.

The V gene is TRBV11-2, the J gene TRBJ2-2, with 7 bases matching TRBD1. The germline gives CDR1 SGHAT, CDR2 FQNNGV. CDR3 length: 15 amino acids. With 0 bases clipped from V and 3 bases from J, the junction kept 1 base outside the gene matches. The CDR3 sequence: CASSLDGTDTGELFF. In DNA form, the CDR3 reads TGTGCCAGCAGCTTAGACGGGACAGACACCGGGGAGCTGTTTTTT.

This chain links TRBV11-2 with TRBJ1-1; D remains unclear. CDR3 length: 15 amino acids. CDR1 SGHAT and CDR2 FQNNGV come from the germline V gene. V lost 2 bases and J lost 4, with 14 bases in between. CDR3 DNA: TGTGCCAGCAGCTTAAGTCCAGGTTCAAGCACTGAAGCTTTCTTT. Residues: CASSLSPGSSTEAFF. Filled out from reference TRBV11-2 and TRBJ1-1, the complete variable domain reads EAGVAQSPRYKIIEKRQSVAFWCNPISGHATLYWYQQILGQGPKLLIQFQNNGVVDDSQLPKDRFSAERLKGVDSTLKIQPAKLEDSAVYLCASSLSPGSSTEAFFGQGTRLTVV.